This TCR beta chain was captured in a study of blood T cell repertoires in COVID-19. Germline V CDR1 and CDR2: SGHAT, FQNNGV. V lost 5 bases and J 6 bases, leaving 13 bases between the germline ends. The CDR3 contains 14 residues. Sequencing used immunoSEQ multiplex PCR; TCRdb keeps in-frame clones, though not all of them. The sample includes 110,000 to 150,000 clones, roughly 80% of them seen just once. The source material was PBMCs or T cells enriched from blood (not recorded which). V and J are TRBV11-2 and TRBJ1-4, with D tentatively TRBD1 (5 bases). This receptor was identified in a woman in her forties who had recovered from COVID-19. This CDR3 is CASSPPGGDEKLFF. The CDR3 nucleotides are TGTGCCAGCAGCCCCCCCGGAGGGGATGAAAAACTGTTTTTT.